The 16 T cell receptor beta chains presented below share a single source sample, sequenced in a study of vaccination effects on CD4 cells after COVID-19. Before any sequencing was done, the ViraFEST assay used viral peptide pools to expand antigen-specific CD4+ T cells. Following 10 days of culture, CD4+ T cells were isolated. Antigens for these TCRs are unknown. Libraries were prepared by immunoSEQ multiplex PCR; TCRdb keeps only in-frame clonotypes and omits some of them. The table lists about 79,000 clones, around 74% of them singletons. This specimen consisted of CD4+ T cells from PBMCs cultured with HCoV-229E spike peptides, obtained before COVID-19 vaccination. All receptors derive from a human donor who received a COVID-19 vaccine.

The V call is TRBV18, the J call TRBJ1-6; D is unresolved. Germline values: CDR1 KGHSH, CDR2 LQKENI. Trimming took off 5 bases at V and 0 bases at J, with 5 bases between the two ends. The CDR3 has 14 residues. The CDR3 DNA is TGTGCCAGCTCATCAAGCTCCTATAATTCACCCCTCCACTTT. Translation gives CASSSSSYNSPLHF.

The gene calls are TRBV7-2 and TRBJ1-2, with D perhaps TRBD1 (6 bases). V lost 4 bases and J 7 bases, leaving 13 bases between the germline ends. The germline CDR1 and CDR2 sequences are SGHTA and FQGNSA. There are 13 residues in the CDR3. The CDR3 DNA reads TGTGCCAGCAGCTCCTCGGGGGCTTTTGGCTACACCTTC. This gives the protein CASSSSGAFGYTF.

A single count supports this clone. The V and J genes are TRBV2 and TRBJ2-5; perhaps TRBD2 as D (6 bases). The V end was cut by 5 bases, the J end by 5 bases, with 15 bases between. Germline V gene sequence: CDR1 SNHLY, CDR2 FYNNEI. The CDR3 has 14 residues. This CDR3 is CASSKGALAETQYF. In nucleotides, the CDR3 is TGTGCCAGCAGTAAAGGGGCCCTAGCGGAGACCCAGTACTTC.

This chain uses TRBV5-8 with TRBJ2-5; D is unclear. CDR1 SGHTS and CDR2 YDEGEE come from the germline V gene. V gave up 2 bases and J gave up 9 bases, with 8 bases separating them. CDR3 length: 11 residues. The CDR3 spells CASSLGVPQYF. In nucleotides, the CDR3 is TGTGCCAGCAGCTTAGGAGTCCCCCAGTACTTC.

This clone was observed a few times. The chain joins TRBV3-1 (or the pseudogene TRBV3-2) to TRBJ2-3; D unresolved. The germline V and J ends were trimmed by 4 bases and 8 bases, with 19 bases remaining between them. The CDR3 is 15 amino acids. The germline V gene has CDR1 LGHDT and CDR2 YNNKEL (reference sequence). This CDR3 is CASSPFGLVGPTQYF. The CDR3 nucleotides are TGTGCCAGCAGCCCATTTGGGCTAGTCGGGCCTACGCAGTATTTT.

This chain uses TRBV24-1 with TRBJ2-1, with 10 bases fitting TRBD2. The CDR3 extends over 16 amino acids. Germline-derived CDR1 and CDR2 are KGHDR and SFDVKD. With V trimmed by 4 bases and J by 0 bases, 2 bases remained unmatched. DNA for the CDR3: TGTGCCACCAGTGACCCTAGCGGGGGCTCCTACAATGAGCAGTTCTTC. This sequence encodes CATSDPSGGSYNEQFF.

The rearrangement links TRBV2 to TRBJ1-1; the match to TRBD1 covers 9 bases. The germline CDR1 and CDR2 sequences are SNHLY and FYNNEI. V was pared by 8 bases and J by 7 bases, with 14 bases of the junction left unmatched. The CDR3 covers 15 residues. CDR3 region: CASLRDRAVGNEAFF. The CDR3 nucleotides are TGTGCCAGCCTGCGGGACAGGGCGGTAGGAAATGAAGCTTTCTTT. Drawing the rest from reference TRBV2 and TRBJ1-1, the complete variable domain is EPEVTQTPSHQVTQMGQEVILRCVPISNHLYFYWYRQILGQKVEFLVSFYNNEISEKSEIFDDQFSVERPDGSNFTLKIRSTKLEDSAMYFCASLRDRAVGNEAFFGQGTRLTVV.

This clone was found once. V gene TRBV9 combines with J gene TRBJ2-5, with D uncertain. Trimming took 0 bases from V and 2 from J, leaving 8 bases between them. The CDR3 length is 14 residues. Germline CDR1 and CDR2: SGDLS and YYNGEE. CDR3 nucleotide sequence: TGTGCCAGCAGCGTAGGGGCAGCACAAGAGACCCAGTACTTC. Translated: CASSVGAAQETQYF.

This sequence joins TRBV5-1 and TRBJ1-2; the match to TRBD1 covers 9 bases. The length of the CDR3 is 15 residues. J lost 1 base, V lost 3 bases, and 4 bases had no gene match. Looked up from germline, CDR1 is SGHRS and CDR2 is YFSETQ. This CDR3 is CASSSGQGVNYGYTF. The CDR3 DNA sequence: TGCGCCAGCAGCTCGGGACAGGGAGTTAACTATGGCTACACCTTC.

This clone was seen just once. The V and J genes are TRBV2 and TRBJ1-1, with 7 nucleotides matching TRBD1. V was clipped by 6 bases and J by 2 bases; unmatched bases: 6. The CDR3 is made up of 14 amino acids. Germline lookup yields CDR1 SNHLY and CDR2 FYNNEI. In DNA form, the CDR3 reads TGTGCCAGCAGACCCTACAGGGGTAACACTGAAGCTTTCTTT. Residues: CASRPYRGNTEAFF.

J is TRBJ2-1 and V is TRBV5-4; D is possibly TRBD1 or TRBD2 (5 bases each). The CDR3 runs 11 residues. V was trimmed by 1 base and J by 12 bases, leaving 8 bases between them. Germline V gene data show CDR1 as SGHNT and CDR2 as YYREEE (reference sequence). The CDR3 is CASSLYGTQFF. The CDR3 DNA reads as TGTGCCAGCAGCTTGTACGGGACGCAGTTCTTC.

This clone appeared once. The V call is TRBV3-1 (or the pseudogene TRBV3-2), the J call TRBJ2-5; D remains unclear. With 3 bases removed from V and 5 bases from J, the gap between germline ends came to 10 bases. The CDR3 covers 13 residues. Germline-derived CDR1 and CDR2 are LGHDT and YNNKEL (reference sequence). CDR3 DNA sequence: TGTGCCAGCAGCCAGACCAATCGTGAGACCCAGTACTTC. Protein sequence: CASSQTNRETQYF.

V usage is TRBV7-8 and J usage is TRBJ2-5; D is undetermined. V dropped 1 base and J dropped 1 base, with 7 bases sitting between them. Germline V gene lookup returns CDR1 SGHVS and CDR2 FQNEAQ. The CDR3 spans 14 residues. DNA for the CDR3: TGTGCCAGCAGCTTAGGGTCAGTCCAAGAGACCCAGTACTTC. This encodes CASSLGSVQETQYF.

V and J are TRBV2 and TRBJ2-5; TRBD2 matches 7 bases. Germline lookup yields CDR1 SNHLY and CDR2 FYNNEI. J was trimmed by 4 bases and V by 7 bases; bases with no gene match: 9. The CDR3 consists of 14 residues. Here the CDR3 reads CASMYYGGTETQYF. The CDR3 DNA follows: TGTGCCAGCATGTATTACGGGGGGACAGAGACCCAGTACTTC.

The rearrangement links TRBV30 to TRBJ1-2; D is unclear. CDR1 and CDR2 (germline): GTSNPN, SVGIG (reference sequence). V was cut by 0 bases and J by 2 bases, with 7 bases left in between. This CDR3 is built from 13 residues. The DNA for the CDR3 is TGTGCCTGGAGTGTGAACAAAAACTATGGCTACACCTTC. This sequence encodes CAWSVNKNYGYTF.

The chain employs TRBV19 and TRBJ2-3; perhaps TRBD1 as D (6 bases). Trimming shortened V by 2 bases and J by 5 bases, and 14 bases separated the two germline ends. Germline V CDR1 and CDR2: LNHDA, SQIVND (reference sequence). The CDR3 runs to 15 residues. CDR3 in DNA: TGTGCCAGTAGTATAAACCCACAGGGAGTAGATACGCAGTATTTT. It codes for CASSINPQGVDTQYF.